This is a list of T cell receptor beta chains from one sample in a study of blood T cell repertoires in COVID-19. Assay: immunoSEQ multiplex PCR; the TCRdb copy retains only in-frame clones and omits some. The table has about 15,000 clones, 73% seen once. The material sequenced was peripheral blood. Receptors were obtained from a boy younger than 10 with active or convalescent COVID-19. The CDR3 runs from the conserved cysteine through the conserved F or W. Each record gives: CDR3 protein, CDR3 DNA, J gene, clone size, V gene, D gene. The D gene is left open where the match is weak. The listing skips clone size in some rows; elsewhere it reads once, few, many or a size class.

CDR3: CASSYATGLTEAFF
DNA: TGTGCCAGCAGTTACGCTACAGGGTTGACTGAAGCTTTCTTT
J: TRBJ1-1
size: medium-sized
V: TRBV6-5
D: .

CDR3: CASSIGQGIANIQYF
DNA: TGTGCCAGCAGCATAGGACAGGGAATCGCAAACATTCAGTACTTC
J: TRBJ2-4
size: .
V: TRBV7-9
D: TRBD1

CDR3: CSVVTGGTYNEQFF
DNA: TGCAGCGTTGTGACAGGGGGAACCTACAATGAGCAGTTCTTC
J: TRBJ2-1
size: .
V: TRBV29-1
D: TRBD1

CDR3: CASSPRRQAIEPQHF
DNA: TGTGCCAGCAGTCCCCGGCGACAGGCCATAGAGCCCCAGCATTTT
J: TRBJ1-5
size: .
V: TRBV28
D: .

CDR3: CASSFRGNFQNNEQFF
DNA: TGTGCCAGCAGCTTCAGAGGGAACTTTCAGAACAATGAGCAGTTCTTC
J: TRBJ2-1
size: once
V: TRBV7-2
D: .

CDR3: CASTNLAGGPLGEQYF
DNA: TGTGCCAGCACTAATCTAGCGGGAGGGCCATTAGGCGAGCAGTACTTC
J: TRBJ2-7
size: .
V: TRBV27
D: TRBD2

CDR3: CASSELVTWEKLFF
DNA: TGTGCCAGCAGTGAATTGGTAACTTGGGAAAAACTGTTTTTT
J: TRBJ1-4
size: .
V: TRBV6-1
D: .

CDR3: CASRRGSTGSWGNTIYF
DNA: TGTGCCAGCAGAAGGGGGTCCACAGGGTCGTGGGGAAACACCATATATTTT
J: TRBJ1-3
size: .
V: TRBV27
D: .

CDR3: CASSQDGGGLSYEQYF
DNA: TGCGCCAGCAGCCAAGATGGGGGGGGGTTATCCTACGAGCAGTACTTC
J: TRBJ2-7
size: .
V: TRBV4-1
D: TRBD2

CDR3: CASGYRGSNQPQHF
DNA: TGTGCCAGCGGCTACAGGGGCAGCAATCAGCCCCAGCATTTT
J: TRBJ1-5
size: .
V: TRBV27
D: TRBD1

CDR3: CASSPSDSVKTQYF
DNA: TGTGCCAGCAGTCCTTCCGACAGCGTGAAGACCCAGTACTTC
J: TRBJ2-5
size: .
V: TRBV2
D: .

CDR3: CASSLGTGTTGNTIYF
DNA: TGTGCCAGCAGCTTGGGGACAGGGACAACTGGAAACACCATATATTTT
J: TRBJ1-3
size: few
V: TRBV5-4
D: TRBD1

CDR3: CASSVRGFNEKLFF
DNA: TGTGCCAGCAGTGTAAGAGGGTTCAATGAAAAACTGTTTTTT
J: TRBJ1-4
size: .
V: TRBV2
D: .

CDR3: CASSLFSDQKTSGSGSHTQYF
DNA: TGTGCCAGCAGTTTATTCTCCGACCAAAAGACTAGCGGGAGCGGAAGCCATACGCAGTATTTT
J: TRBJ2-3
size: .
V: TRBV28
D: TRBD2

CDR3: CASSKFGVGDTQYF
DNA: TGTGCCAGCAGCAAGTTCGGGGTAGGTGATACGCAGTATTTT
J: TRBJ2-3
size: .
V: TRBV7-9
D: .

CDR3: CASSSDDRWANTGELFF
DNA: TGTGCCAGCAGTTCTGACGACAGGTGGGCGAACACCGGGGAGCTGTTTTTT
J: TRBJ2-2
size: .
V: TRBV28
D: .

CDR3: CASSPLREADEQYF
DNA: TGTGCCAGCAGCCCGCTGCGGGAGGCCGACGAGCAGTACTTC
J: TRBJ2-7
size: few
V: TRBV7-2
D: TRBD2

CDR3: CASSRTGVQGNQPQHF
DNA: TGTGCCAGTTCTAGAACCGGGGTGCAAGGCAATCAGCCCCAGCATTTT
J: TRBJ1-5
size: once
V: TRBV19
D: .

CDR3: CASSRRPNSEAFF
DNA: TGTGCCAGCAGCCGCCGGCCGAACAGTGAAGCTTTCTTT
J: TRBJ1-1
size: .
V: TRBV7-2
D: .

CDR3: CASSTGTLKLGEQFF
DNA: TGTGCCAGCAGCACCGGGACACTAAAGTTGGGTGAGCAGTTCTTC
J: TRBJ2-1
size: once
V: TRBV28
D: .

CDR3: CASSLRQGARNSPLHF
DNA: TGTGCCAGCAGCTTGAGACAGGGGGCGCGTAATTCACCCCTCCACTTT
J: TRBJ1-6
size: .
V: TRBV7-8
D: TRBD1

CDR3: CSVEGGAPSYNEQFF
DNA: TGCAGCGTTGAAGGGGGCGCCCCCTCCTACAATGAGCAGTTCTTC
J: TRBJ2-1
size: .
V: TRBV29-1
D: .

CDR3: CASGLNRFLSYEQYF
DNA: TGTGCTAGTGGTTTGAACAGGTTTCTCTCCTACGAGCAGTACTTC
J: TRBJ2-7
size: few
V: TRBV12-5
D: .

CDR3: CASSLNLPNTGELFF
DNA: TGCGCCAGCAGCTTGAACCTACCTAACACCGGGGAGCTGTTTTTT
J: TRBJ2-2
size: .
V: TRBV5-1
D: .

CDR3: CSVARTSGIDTQYF
DNA: TGCAGCGTGGCTCGGACTAGCGGAATAGATACGCAGTATTTT
J: TRBJ2-3
size: .
V: TRBV29-1
D: TRBD2

CDR3: CASSQGGKGLHNSPLHF
DNA: TGCGCCAGCAGCCAGGGGGGGAAGGGACTGCATAATTCACCCCTCCACTTT
J: TRBJ1-6
size: .
V: TRBV4-3
D: .

CDR3: CASREGHGYTF
DNA: TGCGCCAGCAGGGAGGGGCATGGCTACACCTTC
J: TRBJ1-2
size: once
V: TRBV5-1
D: .

CDR3: CASSSAGRQPQHF
DNA: TGTGCCAGCAGCTCCGCAGGGCGTCAGCCCCAGCATTTT
J: TRBJ1-5
size: .
V: TRBV7-2
D: .

CDR3: CASSLEAGAGNTIYF
DNA: TGCGCCAGCAGCTTGGAGGCAGGGGCTGGAAACACCATATATTTT
J: TRBJ1-3
size: .
V: TRBV5-1
D: .

CDR3: CASSRGQAGETQYF
DNA: TGTGCCAGCAGCCGAGGGCAGGCGGGAGAGACCCAGTACTTC
J: TRBJ2-5
size: .
V: TRBV11-2
D: .

CDR3: CASSRPSGYTGELFF
DNA: TGTGCCAGCTCACGTCCTAGCGGATACACCGGGGAGCTGTTTTTT
J: TRBJ2-2
size: .
V: TRBV18
D: TRBD2

CDR3: CASSYSSTGNTEAFF
DNA: TGTGCCAGCAGTTACTCTTCCACGGGGAACACTGAAGCTTTCTTT
J: TRBJ1-1
size: medium-sized
V: TRBV6-5
D: .

CDR3: CASSLSTSTYNEQFF
DNA: TGTGCCAGCAGTTTATCTACTAGCACCTACAATGAGCAGTTCTTC
J: TRBJ2-1
size: .
V: TRBV28
D: .

CDR3: CASSLSMVAKRSNEQFF
DNA: TGTGCCAGCAGTTTATCGATGGTAGCGAAAAGATCCAATGAGCAGTTCTTC
J: TRBJ2-1
size: .
V: TRBV27
D: .

CDR3: CASSLTGDYGYTF
DNA: TGTGCCAGCAGCTTAACCGGGGACTATGGCTACACCTTC
J: TRBJ1-2
size: .
V: TRBV7-3
D: .

CDR3: CASSGQGLVDTQYF
DNA: TGTGCCAGCAGCGGACAGGGGTTGGTAGATACGCAGTATTTT
J: TRBJ2-3
size: .
V: TRBV9
D: TRBD1

CDR3: CASSYQGSKTEAFF
DNA: TGTGCCAGCAGCTACCAAGGGAGTAAGACTGAAGCTTTCTTT
J: TRBJ1-1
size: .
V: TRBV7-2
D: .

CDR3: CASSPRGGMNTEAFF
DNA: TGTGCCAGCAGCCCACGCGGGGGGATGAACACTGAAGCTTTCTTT
J: TRBJ1-1
size: .
V: TRBV16
D: .

CDR3: CASSLSGSFGNEQFF
DNA: TGTGCCAGCAGCTTGAGCGGGAGCTTCGGGAATGAGCAGTTCTTC
J: TRBJ2-1
size: .
V: TRBV11-2
D: TRBD2

CDR3: CASSFLRSRDYNSPLHF
DNA: TGTGCCAGCAGTTTCCTAAGGAGCAGGGATTATAATTCACCCCTCCACTTT
J: TRBJ1-6
size: .
V: TRBV28
D: .

CDR3: CASSPGTSPYEQYF
DNA: TGTGCCAGCAGTCCCGGGACTAGCCCCTACGAGCAGTACTTC
J: TRBJ2-7
size: .
V: TRBV6-2/TRBV6-3
D: TRBD2

CDR3: CSASGLYGVVGETQYF
DNA: TGCAGTGCCAGTGGGTTGTACGGGGTAGTAGGAGAGACCCAGTACTTC
J: TRBJ2-5
size: few
V: TRBV20-1
D: .

CDR3: CASSDGSGSPTYEQYF
DNA: TGTGCCAGCAGTGACGGGTCGGGATCGCCAACCTACGAGCAGTACTTC
J: TRBJ2-7
size: .
V: TRBV2
D: .

CDR3: CASSAALTGGRETQYF
DNA: TGTGCCAGCAGCGCCGCCTTGACAGGGGGGAGGGAGACCCAGTACTTC
J: TRBJ2-5
size: .
V: TRBV9
D: TRBD1

CDR3: CASKWGRTGELFF
DNA: TGTGCCAGCAAATGGGGGCGCACCGGGGAGCTGTTTTTT
J: TRBJ2-2
size: .
V: TRBV28
D: .

CDR3: CASSFLAGGNEQFF
DNA: TGTGCCAGCAGTTTCCTAGCGGGAGGTAATGAGCAGTTCTTC
J: TRBJ2-1
size: few
V: TRBV28
D: TRBD2

CDR3: CASRLDRASTDTQYF
DNA: TGTGCCAGCAGACTCGACAGGGCTAGCACAGATACGCAGTATTTT
J: TRBJ2-3
size: .
V: TRBV6-5
D: TRBD1

CDR3: CASSRGTGNADTQYF
DNA: TGTGCCAGCAGCCGAGGGACAGGGAACGCAGATACGCAGTATTTT
J: TRBJ2-3
size: .
V: TRBV7-9
D: TRBD1

CDR3: CASSKEGWGTGNYEQYF
DNA: TGTGCCAGCAGCAAAGAAGGGTGGGGGACAGGAAACTACGAGCAGTACTTC
J: TRBJ2-7
size: .
V: TRBV14
D: TRBD1

CDR3: CASSTRRAEETQYF
DNA: TGTGCCAGTAGTACCCGGAGAGCCGAAGAGACCCAGTACTTC
J: TRBJ2-5
size: .
V: TRBV19
D: .

CDR3: CASSQKITDYLREQFF
DNA: TGTGCCAGCAGCCAGAAGATCACGGACTACCTCAGGGAGCAGTTCTTC
J: TRBJ2-1
size: .
V: TRBV3-1/TRBV3-2
D: .

CDR3: CASSEGQLSYNEQFF
DNA: TGCGCCAGCAGCGAAGGACAGCTCTCCTACAATGAGCAGTTCTTC
J: TRBJ2-1
size: .
V: TRBV10-1
D: .

CDR3: CASSFQPGGKETQYF
DNA: TGTGCCAGCAGCTTCCAACCGGGAGGGAAGGAGACCCAGTACTTC
J: TRBJ2-5
size: .
V: TRBV7-2
D: TRBD2

CDR3: CASSLLRGGELFF
DNA: TGTGCCAGCAGTTTACTACGGGGCGGGGAGCTGTTTTTT
J: TRBJ2-2
size: .
V: TRBV28
D: .

CDR3: CASSSPNGNTIYF
DNA: TGCGCCAGCAGTTCCCCTAATGGAAACACCATATATTTT
J: TRBJ1-3
size: .
V: TRBV10-2
D: .

CDR3: CASRRRQGADTQYF
DNA: TGTGCCAGCAGGAGAAGACAGGGCGCAGATACGCAGTATTTT
J: TRBJ2-3
size: .
V: TRBV7-8
D: TRBD1

CDR3: CASSSGTTEQFF
DNA: TGCGCCAGCAGCTCCGGGACTACCGAGCAGTTCTTC
J: TRBJ2-1
size: few
V: TRBV5-1
D: TRBD2

CDR3: CASSEGLEGETQYF
DNA: TGTGCCAGCAGTGAAGGATTGGAGGGGGAGACCCAGTACTTC
J: TRBJ2-5
size: once
V: TRBV6-1
D: .

CDR3: CASSSFLGRSGYTF
DNA: TGTGCCAGCAGCTCCTTTCTTGGGCGCTCTGGCTACACCTTC
J: TRBJ1-2
size: .
V: TRBV5-4
D: .

CDR3: CASSIASSYNEQFF
DNA: TGTGCCAGTAGTATCGCTAGCTCCTACAATGAGCAGTTCTTC
J: TRBJ2-1
size: .
V: TRBV19
D: .